The rows below give T cell receptor beta chains drawn from one sample of a study of T cells after yellow fever vaccination. TCRdb re-analysed the 5' RACE reads in MiXCR, keeping a single row per CDR3 protein. The sample includes about 350,000 distinct CDR3 sequences, around 10% of them seen just once. Sample: PBMCs, taken on the day of the first yellow fever vaccination. All receptors come from a man aged 18 to 30 who received the YFV17D yellow fever vaccine. Each CDR3 is given with its conserved first and last residue.

CASLPRDGSSGANVLTF | TRBV6-1
CASSLDDQNIQYF | TRBV4-1
CASSLRLGSYEQYF | TRBV11-2
CASSQLSGPGYF | TRBV11-2
CASSLDPGSGPSHEQYF | TRBV11-3
CASSPGGDQYF | TRBV18
CATSRGATTYEQYF | TRBV15
CASSYSGLTGSRNEQFF | TRBV6-5
CASSLGGTANLQETQYF | TRBV5-1
CASSCFVEITNTGELFF | TRBV5-4
CASSLTVTGVDTGELFF | TRBV7-3
CASSLAIGGTEAFF | TRBV5-4
CASSQEERTGVTGELFF | TRBV4-3
CASSPLAIANTGELFF | TRBV18
CASSPRQVLYEQYF | TRBV18
CSASGAGPSNQPQHF | TRBV20-1
CASSQRAVGNTEAFF | TRBV7-6
CASSYSTSPETQYF | TRBV6-5
CASSGRFNEKLFF | TRBV3-1
CASSPRVWETQYF | TRBV7-2
CASSWDDGGNQPQHF | TRBV6-2/TRBV6-3
CSAAGTGYTGELFF | TRBV20-1
CASSLEGLAPLHF | TRBV5-5
CSVRSGTATYNEQFF | TRBV29-1
CASSYALQETQYF | TRBV7-9
CASFYHTEAFF | TRBV2
CASSLWNSPLHF | TRBV7-9
CASSYGPGLAYEQYF | TRBV12-3/TRBV12-4
CASSEQVNTEAFF | TRBV9
CSDKAGVYGYTF | TRBV20-1
CASSFGLNPTNEKLFF | TRBV7-9
CASSPQGLYNEQFF | TRBV18
CASNPRGPYNEQFF | TRBV27
CASSVGQVSNEQFF | TRBV9
CASSWGLFF | TRBV6-5
CASSYSITASSYNEQFF | TRBV6-5
CASSGRQVSTDTQYF | TRBV7-9
CASAPRQGGSPLHF | TRBV12-3/TRBV12-4
CSARTAETRTQYF | TRBV20-1
CASSQVGFNSDANTEAFF | TRBV3-1
CASRPQSSGNTIYF | TRBV5-1
CASISAGREYSGYTF | TRBV28
CASRTGRGSYNEQFF | TRBV6-2/TRBV6-3
CASSWEQGGSYEQYF | TRBV7-8
CASSRGGVNDKNIQYF | TRBV9
CAISEEEETQYF | TRBV10-3
CASSPRVPAKNIQYF | TRBV7-8
CASSLSRVSYEQYF | TRBV12-3/TRBV12-4
CASSLSLAGGETQYF | TRBV4-1
CASSVRVTGELFF | TRBV9
CASSLAVAGIQETQYF | TRBV11-2
CASSYGQAFTGELFF | TRBV6-2/TRBV6-3
CATRWGNTEAFF | TRBV2
CASSLIEGKETQYF | TRBV7-9
CSARVHRESNQPQHF | TRBV20-1
CASSVVDMNTEAFF | TRBV6-1